This T cell receptor (beta chain) was captured by sequencing in a study of response to subunit inactivated influenza vaccine. This clonotype was found a few times. TCRdb reprocessed the RT-PCR reads with MiXCR, giving one entry per CDR3 protein. Of hundreds of thousands of distinct CDR3 sequences listed, around 14% are singletons. The V end lost 4 bases, the J end lost 0 bases, and 15 bases lay between the germline ends. Germline lookup yields CDR1 LGHNA and CDR2 YSLEER. The CDR3 contains 17 residues. This clonotype originated in a man aged 45-65 years who received an inactivated influenza vaccine. The chain combines TRBV4-3 with TRBJ2-2; TRBD1 or TRBD2 may be the D gene (6 bases each). The sample consisted of PBMCs from blood, taken 14 to 15 days before vaccination. CDR3 amino acids: CASSRKWGATNTGELFF. In nucleotides, the CDR3 is TGCGCCAGCAGCCGAAAATGGGGGGCCACGAACACCGGGGAGCTGTTTTTT.